The sample holds many counts of the clone carrying this T cell receptor beta chain. Unique molecular identifier tags were affixed to discrete cDNA molecules. Using its own MiXCR run on the 5' RACE reads, TCRdb lists one record per CDR3 protein. The table includes about 97,000 distinct CDR3 sequences, 11% detected once. The source of the sample is a study of early T cells in non-severe SARS-CoV-2 infection. Study summary: Chains were not paired, and sequencing was done on bulk RNA from unsorted whole blood.

Trimming stripped 2 bases from V and 4 bases from J, with 14 bases between. This CDR3 comprises 16 residues. Germline CDR1 and CDR2: KGHDR and SFDVKD. The material was whole blood, obtained at baseline. The receptor's source is an adult who was a healthcare worker with PCR-confirmed SARS-CoV-2 infection or an uninfected control (not recorded which). The chain recombines TRBV24-1 with TRBJ1-5; TRBD1 might be the D (6 bases). The DNA of the CDR3 is TGTGCCACCAGTGATTCCGCAGGGGTTTGGAATCAGCCCCAGCATTTT. It is translated as CATSDSAGVWNQPQHF.